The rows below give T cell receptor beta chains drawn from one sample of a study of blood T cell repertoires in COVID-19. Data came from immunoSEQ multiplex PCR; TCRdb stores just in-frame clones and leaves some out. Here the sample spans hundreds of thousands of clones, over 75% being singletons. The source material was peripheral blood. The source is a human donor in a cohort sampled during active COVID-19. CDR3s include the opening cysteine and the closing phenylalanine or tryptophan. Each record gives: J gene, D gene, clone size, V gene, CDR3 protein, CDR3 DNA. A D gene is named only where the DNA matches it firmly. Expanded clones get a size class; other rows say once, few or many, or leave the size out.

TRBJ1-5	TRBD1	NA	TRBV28	CASSLPLGGGNQPQHF	TGTGCCAGCAGTTTACCCCTAGGGGGCGGCAATCAGCCCCAGCATTTT
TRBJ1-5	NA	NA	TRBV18	CASSEGKDQPQHF	TGTGCCAGCTCAGAGGGCAAGGATCAGCCCCAGCATTTT
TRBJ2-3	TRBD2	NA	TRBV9	CASSARRGGRASDTQYF	TGTGCCAGCAGCGCAAGGAGGGGCGGGAGGGCTTCAGATACGCAGTATTTT
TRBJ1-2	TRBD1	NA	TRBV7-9	CASSSLGTGGYYGYTF	TGTGCCAGCAGCTCGTTAGGAACAGGGGGCTACTATGGCTACACCTTC
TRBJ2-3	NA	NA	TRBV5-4	CASSVQHTDTQYF	TGTGCCAGCAGTGTACAGCACACAGATACGCAGTATTTT
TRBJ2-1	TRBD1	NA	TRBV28	CASNLDRAYEQFF	TGTGCCAGCAACTTGGACAGGGCGTATGAGCAGTTCTTC
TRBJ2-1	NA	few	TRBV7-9	CASSLGTQEQFF	TGTGCCAGCAGCTTAGGGACTCAGGAGCAGTTCTTC
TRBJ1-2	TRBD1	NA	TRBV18	CASSPQLQTGGGYTF	TGTGCCAGCTCACCGCAATTACAGACAGGGGGAGGCTACACCTTC
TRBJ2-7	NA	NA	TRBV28	CASTVPGRVEQYF	TGTGCCAGCACGGTTCCAGGCAGAGTAGAGCAGTACTTC
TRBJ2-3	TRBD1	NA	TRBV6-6	CACRTGASDTQYF	TGTGCCTGTCGGACAGGGGCCTCAGATACGCAGTATTTT
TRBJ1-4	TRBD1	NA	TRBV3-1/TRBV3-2	CASNLRGQEKLFF	TGTGCCAGCAACCTCAGGGGGCAGGAAAAACTGTTTTTT
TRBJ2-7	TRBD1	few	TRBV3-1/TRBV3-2	CASRQTGTGPYEQYF	TGTGCCAGCAGACAAACCGGGACAGGTCCCTACGAGCAGTACTTC
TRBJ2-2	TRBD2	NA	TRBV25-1	CASRGLAGAGELFF	TGTGCCAGCAGGGGTCTAGCGGGAGCCGGGGAGCTGTTTTTT
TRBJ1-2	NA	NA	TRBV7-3	CASSSTGSGGYTF	TGTGCCAGCAGCTCAACAGGGAGCGGAGGCTACACCTTC
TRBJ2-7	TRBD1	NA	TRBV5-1	CASSLRTGGSYEQYF	TGCGCCAGCAGCTTGAGGACAGGGGGCTCCTACGAGCAGTACTTC
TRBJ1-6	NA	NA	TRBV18	CASSPDSSYNSPLHF	TGTGCCAGCTCACCGGACAGCTCCTATAATTCACCCCTCCACTTT
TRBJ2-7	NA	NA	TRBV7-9	CASSLVSGEQYF	TGTGCCAGCAGCTTAGTTTCGGGAGAGCAGTACTTC
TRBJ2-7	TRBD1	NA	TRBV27	CASRKSGTVAEQYF	TGTGCCAGCAGAAAGTCCGGGACAGTTGCTGAGCAGTACTTC
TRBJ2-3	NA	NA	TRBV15	CATSRLRGSTDTQYF	TGTGCCACCAGCCGCTTGAGAGGTAGCACAGATACGCAGTATTTT
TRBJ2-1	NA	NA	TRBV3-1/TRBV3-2	CASSQVARNNEQFF	TGTGCCAGCAGCCAAGTGGCGAGGAACAATGAGCAGTTCTTC
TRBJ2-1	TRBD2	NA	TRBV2	CASSRDYQSSYNEQFF	TGTGCCAGCAGTCGGGACTACCAGAGCTCCTACAATGAGCAGTTCTTC
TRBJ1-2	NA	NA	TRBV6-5	CASGSGRWDGYTF	TGTGCCAGCGGGTCTGGGCGATGGGATGGCTACACCTTC
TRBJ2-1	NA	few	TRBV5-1	CASSLGTGTYNEQFF	TGCGCCAGCAGCTTGGGTACGGGGACTTACAATGAGCAGTTCTTC
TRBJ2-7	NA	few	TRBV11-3	CASSNNVGSYEQYF	TGTGCCAGCAGCAACAATGTCGGGAGCTACGAGCAGTACTTC
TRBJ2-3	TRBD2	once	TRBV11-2	CASSLTSGSGTQYF	TGTGCCAGCAGCTTAACTAGCGGGAGTGGTACGCAGTATTTT
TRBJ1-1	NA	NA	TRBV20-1	CSARRDTEAFF	TGCAGTGCACGCAGGGACACTGAAGCTTTCTTT
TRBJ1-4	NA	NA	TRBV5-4	CASSLGAGEKLFF	TGTGCCAGCAGCTTGGGGGCAGGGGAAAAACTGTTTTTT
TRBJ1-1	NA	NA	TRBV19	CASSIQHGNEAFF	TGTGCCAGTAGTATACAACACGGGAATGAAGCTTTCTTT
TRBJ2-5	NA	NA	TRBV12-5	CASGLDRRETQYF	TGTGCTAGTGGTTTGGACAGGCGAGAGACCCAGTACTTC
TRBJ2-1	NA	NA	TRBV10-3	CAISESIGRGSYNEQFF	TGTGCCATCAGTGAGTCGATTGGCCGGGGGAGCTACAATGAGCAGTTCTTC
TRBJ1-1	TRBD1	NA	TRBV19	CASVRDRDNTEAFF	TGTGCCAGTGTCCGGGACAGGGACAACACTGAAGCTTTCTTT
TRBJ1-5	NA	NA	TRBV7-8	CASSFSRVGDRPQHF	TGTGCCAGCAGCTTTTCCAGGGTCGGAGATCGTCCCCAGCATTTT
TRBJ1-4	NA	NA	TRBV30	CAWRQGLTNEKLFF	TGTGCCTGGAGACAGGGCCTAACTAATGAAAAACTGTTTTTT
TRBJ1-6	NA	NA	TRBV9	CASSPTGTPGPLHF	TGTGCCAGCAGCCCAACCGGGACACCGGGTCCCCTCCACTTT
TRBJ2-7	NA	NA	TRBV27	CASPSRGYEQYF	TGTGCCAGCCCGAGTCGGGGCTACGAGCAGTACTTC
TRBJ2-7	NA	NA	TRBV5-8	CASSLASSAEQYF	TGTGCCAGCAGCTTGGCCTCTAGCGCCGAGCAGTACTTC
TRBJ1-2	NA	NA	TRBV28	CASSFPGTQTDGYTF	TGTGCCAGCAGTTTTCCCGGGACACAAACGGATGGCTACACCTTC
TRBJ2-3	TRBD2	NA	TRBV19	CASSPGLAKGWTTDTQYF	TGTGCCAGTAGCCCGGGACTAGCGAAAGGTTGGACCACAGATACGCAGTATTTT
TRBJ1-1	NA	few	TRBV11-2	CASGKSNRGTEAFF	TGTGCCAGCGGAAAATCAAATCGGGGCACTGAAGCTTTCTTT